These 32 T cell receptor beta chains came from one sample sequenced in a study of response to subunit inactivated influenza vaccine. Via MiXCR, TCRdb re-called the RT-PCR reads, giving one row per CDR3 protein. Seen here are about 570,000 distinct CDR3 sequences, approximately 10% observed once, and the top ten hold 11%. Separately, the same data were catalogued under a study of T cells expressing NK-cell markers. This second report adds: UMIs accompanied the 5'RACE template switching by which TCR beta cDNA was made.

The source material was PBMCs from blood, sampled on the day of vaccination. These receptors all stem from a man between 45 and 60 years old who received an inactivated influenza vaccine.

This clonotype was found many times. The chain has TRBV12-3 or TRBV12-4 and TRBJ2-5, with D hard to call. The CDR3 is made up of 13 amino acids. Trimming pared 4 bases from V and 5 bases from J, leaving 11 bases between. CDR3 DNA sequence: TGTGCCAGCAGTTGGAACGCTCTCGAGACCCAGTACTTC. Translated, it gives CASSWNALETQYF.

The V and J genes are TRBV28 and TRBJ2-2; a possible D gene is TRBD2 (6 bases). In germline, CDR1 is MDHEN, CDR2 SYDVKM. The CDR3 runs 15 residues. The germline V and J ends were trimmed by 6 bases and 5 bases, with 16 bases remaining between them. DNA for the CDR3: TGTGCCAGCAGCTTCGGGAGAGGGGTGACCGGGGAGCTGTTTTTT. This codes for CASSFGRGVTGELFF.

This clonotype has ten or more counts. The chain employs TRBV29-1 and TRBJ2-7; 11 bases map to TRBD2. The V gene's germline CDR1 is SQVTM and CDR2 ANQGSEA. CDR3 size: 12 residues. With 6 bases clipped from V and 3 bases from J, the junction kept 1 base outside the gene matches. CDR3 DNA: TGCAGCGTGCTAGCGGGAGGCTACGAGCAGTACTTC. Protein sequence: CSVLAGGYEQYF.

V is TRBV5-1 and J is TRBJ2-7, with 7 bases fitting TRBD2. Germline V gene data show CDR1 as SGHRS and CDR2 as YFSETQ. V lost 5 bases to trimming and J lost 1 base; unmatched junction nucleotides: 9. This CDR3 is built from 15 residues. The CDR3 loop is CASSFTGAGSYEQYF. The CDR3 nucleotides read TGCGCCAGCAGTTTTACAGGAGCGGGGTCCTACGAGCAGTACTTC.

The rearrangement uses TRBV30 and TRBJ2-1; 8 bases align to TRBD1. CDR3 size: 14 residues. Trimming cost V 7 bases and J 15 bases; bases outside gene matches: 20. Germline V gene sequence: CDR1 GTSNPN, CDR2 SVGIG (reference sequence). Here the CDR3 DNA reads TGTGCCTTAATACCGGGACAGGCAATATTCCAAGGGTTCTTC. Its translation: CALIPGQAIFQGFF. The full variable domain, rest sourced from reference TRBV30 and TRBJ2-1, is SQTIHQWPATLVQPVGSPLSLECTVEGTSNPNLYWYRQAAGRGLQLLFYSVGIGQISSEVPQNLSASRPQDRQFILSSKKLLLSDSGFYLCALIPGQAIFQGFFGPGTRLTVL.

The chain uses TRBV28 and TRBJ1-5; TRBD1 is a possible D gene (6 bases). The germline gives CDR1 MDHEN, CDR2 SYDVKM. The CDR3 loop spans 15 amino acids. V gave up 6 bases and J gave up 4 bases, with 16 bases separating them. CDR3 coding DNA: TGTGCCAGCAGCCACTGGGGCAGGGGAAATCAGCCCCAGCATTTT. Protein product: CASSHWGRGNQPQHF.

V gene TRBV7-9 combines with J gene TRBJ1-6; TRBD1 might be the D (6 bases). CDR1 is SEHNR and CDR2 is FQNEAQ in the germline V gene (reference sequence). Trimming pared 3 bases from V and 10 bases from J, leaving 19 bases between. The CDR3 runs 16 residues. The CDR3 coding sequence is TGTGCCAGCAGCTTTACCCCCGGGACATCGGGATCACCCCTCCACTTT. It encodes CASSFTPGTSGSPLHF.

A few counts support this clonotype. The chain combines TRBV11-2 with TRBJ2-7; possible D gene TRBD1, 5 bases. CDR3 length: 13 amino acids. Germline lookup yields CDR1 SGHAT and CDR2 FQNNGV. Trimming shortened V by 5 bases and J by 0 bases, and 8 bases separated the two germline ends. CDR3 residues: CASSKDNSYEQYF. CDR3 DNA: TGTGCCAGCAGCAAGGACAACTCCTACGAGCAGTACTTC. Based on the CDR3 plus reference TRBV11-2 and TRBJ2-7, the full variable domain is EAGVAQSPRYKIIEKRQSVAFWCNPISGHATLYWYQQILGQGPKLLIQFQNNGVVDDSQLPKDRFSAERLKGVDSTLKIQPAKLEDSAVYLCASSKDNSYEQYFGPGTRLTVT.

This clonotype occurred a few times. This chain links TRBV3-1 with TRBJ1-1, with 9 bases that match TRBD1. The CDR3 extends over 16 amino acids. The ends lost 0 bases at V and 7 bases at J; junction bases unmatched: 9. Germline values: CDR1 LGHDT, CDR2 YNNKEL (reference sequence). CDR3 sequence (DNA): TGTGCCAGCAGCCAAGACCGGACAGGGGCGCGGGATGAAGCTTTCTTT. As protein: CASSQDRTGARDEAFF.

The chain links TRBV12-3 or TRBV12-4 to TRBJ1-6; D is unclear. V was shortened by 1 base and J by 18 bases, with 10 bases between the two germline ends. This CDR3 is built from 11 residues. The CDR3 is CASSLDRSPHF. The CDR3 DNA reads as TGTGCCAGCAGTTTAGACCGTAGTCCCCACTTT.

J is TRBJ2-3 and V is TRBV20-1; D may be TRBD1 (6 bases). In germline, CDR1 is DFQATT, CDR2 SNEGSKA (reference sequence). This CDR3 is 16 amino acids long. The V end was cut by 2 bases, the J end by 5 bases, with 20 bases between. CDR3 DNA sequence: TGCAGTGCTAGACCCCTCGGACAGAGGCCTAAAGATACGCAGTATTTT. As protein: CSARPLGQRPKDTQYF.

The CDR3 sequence is CASSSMGEAKNIQYF. The CDR3 DNA follows: TGTGCCAGCAGCTCCATGGGGGAGGCCAAAAACATTCAGTACTTC. This rearrangement joins TRBV7-2 to TRBJ2-4; possibly TRBD1 or TRBD2 for D (5 bases each). Trimming took 4 bases from V and 1 from J, leaving 11 bases between them. This CDR3 is 15 amino acids long. CDR1 is SGHTA, CDR2 FQGNSA, per germline.

This clonotype was counted only a few times. The V gene is TRBV24-1, the J gene TRBJ2-1; 8 nucleotides match TRBD1. Germline-derived CDR1 and CDR2 are KGHDR and SFDVKD. The CDR3 is 14 residues long. Trimming at V came to 6 bases and at J to 12 bases, leaving 12 bases not matched to a gene. CDR3 bases: TGTGCCACCAGTAACGGGACAGGCTACCGGGGGCAGTTCTTC. It codes for CATSNGTGYRGQFF.

This clonotype was seen many times. The chain employs TRBV29-1 and TRBJ2-1, with 12 bases fitting TRBD1. The CDR3 runs 15 residues. The V gene's germline CDR1 is SQVTM and CDR2 ANQGSEA. The trim removed 6 bases at V and 6 bases at J, leaving 9 bases unmatched. CDR3 DNA: TGCAGCGTGGCAGGGGGGACAGGGGGCCGCAATGAGCAGTTCTTC. It is translated as CSVAGGTGGRNEQFF.

V gene TRBV20-1 combines with J gene TRBJ1-5; no clear D gene. The V and J ends lost 6 bases and 2 bases respectively, with 14 bases between them. CDR1 is DFQATT and CDR2 is SNEGSKA in the germline V gene (reference sequence). The CDR3 runs 14 residues. CDR3 amino acids: CSAIGRYGNQPQHF. CDR3 DNA sequence: TGCAGTGCCATAGGGAGGTACGGCAATCAGCCCCAGCATTTT.

This clonotype was picked up a small number of times. The V gene is TRBV2, the J gene TRBJ1-3; tentative D call: TRBD1 (5 bases). Germline CDR1 and CDR2: SNHLY and FYNNEI. Trimming removed 6 bases at V and 0 bases at J, with 9 bases between. The CDR3 consists of 14 residues. CDR3 residues: CASRTDNSGNTIYF. In DNA, the CDR3 is TGTGCCAGCAGGACAGACAACTCTGGAAACACCATATATTTT.

This clonotype was seen a few times. This chain uses TRBV27 with TRBJ2-1, with D possibly matching TRBD2 (6 bases). The CDR3 spans 15 residues. Trimming removed 7 bases from V and 0 bases from J, with 13 bases in between. CDR1 MNHEY and CDR2 SMNVEV come from the germline V gene (reference sequence). Here the CDR3 DNA reads TGTGCCAGCACCCCGGGACTTACCTCCTACAATGAGCAGTTCTTC. This gives the protein CASTPGLTSYNEQFF.

This clonotype came up a few times. The V gene is TRBV29-1, the J gene TRBJ2-7; D is possibly TRBD2 (6 bases). This CDR3 is built from 13 residues. Trimming stripped 4 bases from V and 5 bases from J, with 15 bases between. The germline V gene has CDR1 SQVTM and CDR2 ANQGSEA. CDR3 bases: TGCAGCGTTGTCGTCGGGAGTAGGGACGAGCAGTACTTC. Residues: CSVVVGSRDEQYF.

This clonotype was counted between two and nine times. This chain links TRBV11-2 with TRBJ2-3; 9 bases match TRBD2. The CDR3 contains 15 residues. Trimming cost V 8 bases and J 5 bases; bases outside gene matches: 11. Germline V lookup: CDR1 SGHAT, CDR2 FQNNGV. Here the CDR3 reads CASRSLRGGEDTQYF. The CDR3 DNA sequence: TGTGCCAGCCGCTCACTGCGGGGGGGCGAAGATACGCAGTATTTT.

This clonotype has a count of ten or more. The chain combines TRBV5-1 with TRBJ2-1, with TRBD2 matching 7 bases. This CDR3 contains 15 residues. The germline CDR1 and CDR2 sequences are SGHRS and YFSETQ. V was pared by 0 bases and J by 9 bases, with 9 bases of the junction left unmatched. CDR3 loop: CASSLGTRGTGEQFF. In nucleotides, the CDR3 is TGCGCCAGCAGCTTGGGGACTAGGGGTACGGGTGAGCAGTTCTTC.

This clonotype was seen more than once but under ten times. The CDR3 loop is CSARDQGRIHYGYTF. The CDR3 nucleotides read TGCAGTGCTAGAGATCAGGGACGCATCCACTATGGCTACACCTTC. The chain uses TRBV20-1 and TRBJ1-2, with D maybe TRBD1 (5 bases). The CDR3 has 15 amino acids. Per the germline V gene, CDR1 is DFQATT and CDR2 is SNEGSKA (reference sequence). The V end lost 0 bases, the J end lost 3 bases, and 14 bases lay between the germline ends.

This clonotype was observed a handful of times. The V call is TRBV4-3, the J call TRBJ2-1; 10 bases are a match to TRBD2. Germline V lookup: CDR1 LGHNA, CDR2 YSLEER. This CDR3 comprises 15 residues. The J segment lost 8 bases and the V segment lost 6 bases, leaving 10 bases of the junction unmatched. The CDR3 sequence: CASSVTSGIADEQFF. CDR3 DNA sequence: TGCGCCAGCAGTGTTACTAGCGGGATCGCCGATGAGCAGTTCTTC.

The sample holds a few counts of this clonotype. The DNA of the CDR3 is TGTGCCAGCAGGTCCGACAGGGAAATAGCAGATACGCAGTATTTT. This sequence encodes CASRSDREIADTQYF. This chain links TRBV7-9 with TRBJ2-3; 7 bases fit TRBD1. Germline V gives CDR1 SEHNR, CDR2 FQNEAQ (reference sequence). The CDR3 extends over 15 amino acids. The trim removed 6 bases at V and 4 bases at J, leaving 10 bases unmatched.

This clonotype was found a few times. The chain uses TRBV5-1 and TRBJ2-7; 10 bases line up with TRBD2. Trimming at V came to 4 bases and at J to 3 bases, leaving 7 bases not matched to a gene. Germline assignment: CDR1 SGHRS and CDR2 YFSETQ. The CDR3 loop spans 15 amino acids. The CDR3 nucleotides are TGCGCCAGCAGCACCGCGCCTAGCGGGAGCTACGAGCAGTACTTC. It codes for CASSTAPSGSYEQYF.

This clonotype showed up many times. The rearrangement links TRBV12-3 or TRBV12-4 to TRBJ2-2; 8 bases align to TRBD1. J gave up 5 bases and V 5 bases, and 7 bases lay outside the gene matches. The CDR3 length is 15 residues. CDR3 sequence reads: CASSPDRVGTGELFF. In DNA form, the CDR3 reads TGTGCCAGCAGTCCGGACAGGGTTGGGACCGGGGAGCTGTTTTTT.

This clonotype turned up a few times. This chain connects TRBV5-1 to TRBJ2-1; a weak D match, TRBD1 (5 bases). Deletions cut 1 base from V and 9 bases from J, with 11 bases between. CDR3 length equals 13 residues. The germline CDR1 and CDR2 sequences are SGHRS and YFSETQ. The CDR3 here is CASSLIKGAEQFF. CDR3 sequence (DNA): TGCGCCAGCAGCTTGATAAAAGGGGCTGAGCAGTTCTTC.

This clonotype was seen more than once but under ten times. The chain uses TRBV6-1 and TRBJ2-3, with TRBD1 matching 8 bases. The germline V gene has CDR1 MNHNS and CDR2 SASEGT. V lost 4 bases, J lost 5 bases, and 2 bases stayed unmatched. This CDR3 has 13 amino acids. CDR3 residues: CASSGQGRDTQYF. Here the CDR3 DNA reads TGTGCCAGCAGTGGACAGGGGCGAGATACGCAGTATTTT.

The rearrangement links TRBV6-2 or TRBV6-3 to TRBJ2-2; TRBD2 agrees at 9 bases. The ends lost 4 bases at V and 7 bases at J; junction bases unmatched: 4. The CDR3 spans 14 residues. Germline V gene lookup returns CDR1 MNHEY and CDR2 SVGEGT. CDR3 region: CASSLAGVIGELFF. Written as DNA, the CDR3 is TGTGCCAGCAGTTTAGCGGGAGTGATCGGGGAGCTGTTTTTT.

In nucleotides, the CDR3 is TGCAGCGGGGGCCAGGGGAAGACCTACAATGAGCAGTTCTTC. Encoded protein: CSGGQGKTYNEQFF. The chain combines TRBV29-1 with TRBJ2-1; a weak D match, TRBD1 (6 bases). V lost 7 bases and J 2 bases, leaving 15 bases between the germline ends. From germline, CDR1 is SQVTM and CDR2 ANQGSEA. This CDR3 region has 14 residues.

This chain connects TRBV5-5 to TRBJ2-1; tentative D call: TRBD1 (6 bases). V lost 4 bases and J 4 bases, leaving 9 bases between the germline ends. The CDR3 is 13 amino acids. CDR1 is SGHKS, CDR2 YYEKEE, per germline (reference sequence). The CDR3: CASSGQIYNEQFF. For the CDR3, the DNA is TGTGCCAGCAGCGGACAGATTTACAATGAGCAGTTCTTC.

This clonotype was detected ten times or more. The chain carries TRBV15 and TRBJ1-1, with D hard to call. Between the trimmed V and J ends, which lost 6 bases and 0 bases, there was a span of 23 bases. The CDR3 has 18 residues. CDR1 and CDR2 from the germline V gene are LNHNV and YYDKDF (reference sequence). The CDR3 loop reads CATSSSFSPSRMNTEAFF. CDR3 bases: TGTGCCACCAGTTCCAGTTTTAGCCCAAGTCGCATGAACACTGAAGCTTTCTTT.

The J gene is TRBJ2-3, the V gene TRBV2; 11 nucleotides line up with TRBD2. J was trimmed by 3 bases and V by 2 bases; bases with no gene match: 4. This CDR3 region has 16 residues. Germline lookup yields CDR1 SNHLY and CDR2 FYNNEI. The CDR3 nucleotides read TGTGCCAGCAGTGAACGCCTAGCGGGAGGTACAGATACGCAGTATTTT. It encodes CASSERLAGGTDTQYF. The full variable domain, completed using reference TRBV2 and TRBJ2-3, is EPEVTQTPSHQVTQMGQEVILRCVPISNHLYFYWYRQILGQKVEFLVSFYNNEISEKSEIFDDQFSVERPDGSNFTLKIRSTKLEDSAMYFCASSERLAGGTDTQYFGPGTRLTVL.